This TCR beta chain emerged from a study of chemoradiotherapy in HPV16-positive cancers. Study-level information: Candidate HPV-specific clones and shared TCR motifs came from a couple of HPV16-positive patients. Findings of the study overall: The functional HPV-specific definition rests on just two HPV16-positive patients.

This CDR3 is built from 16 residues. The germline CDR1 and CDR2 sequences are SGHNT and YYREEE (reference sequence). TCRdb's table, derived via immunoSEQ multiplex PCR, lists solely in-frame clones and lacks some. The sample carries under 85,000 clones, about nine tenths recorded once. Turning to this clone: Its cognate antigen is unknown.

The sequencing here drew on blood, taken from a patient who underwent chemoradiotherapy. The rearrangement joins TRBV5-4 to TRBJ2-5; 8 positions agree with TRBD2. The J call is uncertain, as TRBJ2-7 better fits the DNA end. The source is a human donor with HPV-associated anogenital cancer. CDR3 DNA: TGTGCCAGCAGCCTCCGGCTAGCGGGTGTCGTCGACGAGCAGTACTTC. This sequence encodes CASSLRLAGVVDEQYF.